These 14 T cell receptor beta chains originate from one sample sequenced in a study of OX40 agonist ivuxolimab in advanced cancers. The repertoire was sequenced with immunoSEQ multiplex PCR; TCRdb's copy has only in-frame clones and lacks some. The sample shows about 110,000 clones, 90% of them seen only once. The source material was CD4+ or CD8+ T cells sorted from blood, sampled in a trial of the OX40 agonist ivuxolimab. The receptor source for this set is an adult with an advanced solid tumor such as melanoma, head and neck, liver or kidney cancer.

This chain links TRBV5-1 with TRBJ2-4, with D maybe TRBD1 (6 bases). Between the trimmed V and J ends, which lost 4 bases and 5 bases, there was a span of 10 bases. This CDR3 contains 13 residues. The germline gives CDR1 SGHRS, CDR2 YFSETQ. The CDR3 region has the DNA TGCGCCAGCAGCCCGGGACACCAAAACATTCAGTACTTC. Its translation: CASSPGHQNIQYF.

The chain combines TRBV19 with TRBJ1-2; possible D gene TRBD1, 5 bases. From germline, CDR1 is LNHDA and CDR2 SQIVND (reference sequence). This CDR3 is built from 13 residues. Trimming took off 6 bases at V and 4 bases at J, with 12 bases between the two ends. The CDR3 region has the DNA TGTGCCAGTAGCCGAACGGGGGGCTATGGCTACACCTTC. Its translation is CASSRTGGYGYTF.

The rearrangement uses TRBV19 and TRBJ1-5; D not certain. Between the trimmed V and J ends, which lost 1 base and 7 bases, there was a span of 5 bases. Germline CDR1 reads LNHDA; CDR2 reads SQIVND (reference sequence). This CDR3 is 12 amino acids long. As DNA, the CDR3 is TGTGCCAGTAGTATAGGGCAGCAGCCCCAGCATTTT. It is translated as CASSIGQQPQHF.

The chain couples TRBV11-2 to TRBJ2-3; 10 positions match TRBD1. Losses at the gene ends were 1 base for V and 5 bases for J; bases not matched to a gene: 3. CDR3 length: 15 residues. The germline V gene has CDR1 SGHAT and CDR2 FQNNGV. CDR3 sequence (DNA): TGTGCCAGCAGCTTAGTGGGGGACAGGGGAGATACGCAGTATTTT. Amino acids: CASSLVGDRGDTQYF.

The chain carries TRBV11-2 and TRBJ1-2; perhaps TRBD1 as D (5 bases). This CDR3 is built from 13 residues. CDR1 is SGHAT, CDR2 FQNNGV, per germline. Trimming took 4 bases from V and 1 from J, leaving 7 bases between them. The CDR3 is CASSSQVNYGYTF. CDR3 DNA: TGTGCCAGCAGCTCACAGGTTAACTATGGCTACACCTTC.

The rearrangement joins TRBV7-2 to TRBJ2-5; tentatively, D is TRBD2 (5 bases). This CDR3 contains 14 residues. The V and J ends lost 5 bases and 5 bases respectively, with 15 bases between them. CDR1 is SGHTA and CDR2 is FQGNSA in the germline V gene. CDR3 sequence: CASSQRRGSETQYF. CDR3 bases: TGTGCCAGCAGCCAGCGTCGGGGTTCGGAGACCCAGTACTTC.

This clone was observed a single time. The chain employs TRBV7-9 and TRBJ2-7; no reliable D call. Germline loops: CDR1 SEHNR, CDR2 FQNEAQ (reference sequence). V lost 1 base and J 6 bases, leaving 4 bases between the germline ends. This CDR3 region has 11 residues. The CDR3 DNA reads TGTGCCAGCAGCTTAGATCTCGAGCAGTACTTC. It yields the protein CASSLDLEQYF.

The V and J genes are TRBV4-2 and TRBJ2-5, with 8 bases that match TRBD2. The last part of the DNA fits TRBJ2-7 better; the J call may be wrong. Germline V gives CDR1 LGHNA, CDR2 YNFKEQ. There are 14 residues in the CDR3. The CDR3 region is CASSQKAGDHEQYF. CDR3 DNA: TGTGCCAGCAGCCAGAAAGCGGGGGACCACGAGCAGTACTTC.

This rearrangement joins TRBV18 to TRBJ2-5, with a weak D call TRBD2 (6 bases). The DNA end lines up better with TRBJ2-7; the J call may be wrong. Germline loops: CDR1 KGHSH, CDR2 LQKENI. There are 15 residues in the CDR3. The CDR3 region has the DNA TGTGCCAGCTCCTCTGCGGGGAATCCTTCCTACGAGCAGTACTTC. Translating it yields CASSSAGNPSYEQYF.

This clone has a single count. This chain uses TRBV4-3 with TRBJ2-1; the match to TRBD2 covers 11 bases. The CDR3 runs 18 residues. The ends lost 0 bases at V and 2 bases at J; junction bases unmatched: 6. CDR1 is LGHNA, CDR2 YSLEER, per germline. CDR3 coding DNA: TGCGCCAGCAGCCAAGATGGAGGACTAGCGGGCCCCTACAATGAGCAGTTCTTC. Amino acid sequence: CASSQDGGLAGPYNEQFF.

V is TRBV6-6 and J is TRBJ1-5; TRBD1 matches at 9 bases. The CDR3 loop spans 13 amino acids. After removal of 11 bases from V and 3 bases from J, the junction contained 5 bases not matched to a gene. Germline CDR1 and CDR2: MNHNY and SVGAGI (reference sequence). The chain's CDR3 is CAARDRVNQPQHF. The CDR3 nucleotides read TGTGCCGCAAGGGACAGGGTCAATCAGCCCCAGCATTTT.

The V call is TRBV18, the J call TRBJ1-1; the D is unclear. The V end was cut by 8 bases, the J end by 1 base, with 11 bases between. The CDR3 totals 13 residues. Germline loops: CDR1 KGHSH, CDR2 LQKENI. Here the CDR3 DNA reads TGTGCCAGCACCCTCGAGGAGAACACTGAAGCTTTCTTT. It encodes CASTLEENTEAFF.

On this clone: Other DNA sequences in this specimen translate into the identical CDR3. This sequence joins TRBV7-2 and TRBJ2-1; 9 nucleotides agree with TRBD1. Germline assignment: CDR1 SGHTA and CDR2 FQGNSA. The CDR3 length is 16 residues. With 1 base clipped from V and 4 bases from J, the junction kept 5 bases outside the gene matches. The CDR3 coding sequence is TGTGCCAGCAGCTTAGTCGGGACAGGGAATTACAATGAGCAGTTCTTC. It translates to CASSLVGTGNYNEQFF.

Here the CDR3 DNA reads TGTGCCAGCAGTTTATGGATATCCGGGACAGGGGATGAAAAACTGTTTTTT. Translated, it gives CASSLWISGTGDEKLFF. The rearrangement links TRBV28 to TRBJ1-4; TRBD1 matches 10 bases. This CDR3 spans 17 amino acids. V trimming: 0 bases; J trimming: 6 bases; junction bases outside the gene matches: 7. Germline V gene sequence: CDR1 MDHEN, CDR2 SYDVKM.